A single sample gave rise to the 28 T cell receptor beta chains below, sequenced in a study of breast tumors, draining lymph nodes, adjacent tissues. TCRdb itself ran the multiplex PCR reads through MiXCR, one entry per CDR3 protein. The data contain 270,000 or so distinct CDR3 sequences, around 30% of them singletons. Axillary draining lymph nodes of breast cancer patients supplied the node samples. What was sequenced was axillary lymph node tissue. The source is a female donor with breast cancer. Some clones in this sample may be carry-over from other donors' samples.

This clonotype was found a few times. The chain employs TRBV12-3 or TRBV12-4 and TRBJ2-5, with TRBD1 identical over 9 bases. The CDR3 has 14 amino acids. Losses at the gene ends were 3 bases for V and 2 bases for J; bases not matched to a gene: 1. The CDR3 DNA is TGTGCCAGCAGTTTCGGACAGGGGCAAGAGACCCAGTACTTC. This translates into CASSFGQGQETQYF.

About this clonotype: At one end, the junction sequence differs from germline, possibly due to a read error. The rearrangement joins TRBV24-1 to TRBJ1-2; D is unresolved. The CDR3 totals 16 residues. Germline CDR1 and CDR2: KGHDR and SFDVKD. The CDR3 reads CATSAKGIASVDGYTF. The CDR3 coding sequence is TGTGCCACCAGTGCAAAAGGGATCGCATCAGTCGATGGCTACACCTTT.

This clonotype was counted at least ten times. This sequence joins TRBV19 and TRBJ1-4; D is undetermined. In germline, CDR1 is LNHDA, CDR2 SQIVND (reference sequence). The CDR3 length is 17 residues. Trimming stripped 3 bases from V and 3 bases from J, with 17 bases between. CDR3 protein: CASSISGLLESNEKLFF. The CDR3 DNA reads as TGTGCCAGTAGTATTTCCGGGTTGTTGGAGTCTAATGAAAAACTGTTTTTT. Supplemented by reference TRBV19 and TRBJ1-4, the full variable domain reads DGGITQSPKYLFRKEGQNVTLSCEQNLNHDAMYWYRQDPGQGLRLIYYSQIVNDFQKGDIAEGYSVSREKKESFPLTVTSAQKNPTAFYLCASSISGLLESNEKLFFGSGTQLSVL.

This clonotype was seen many times. CDR3 in amino acids: CSARLATSGRAQQFF. CDR3 DNA sequence: TGCAGTGCTAGACTAGCGACTAGCGGGAGGGCCCAGCAGTTCTTC. The chain employs TRBV20-1 and TRBJ2-1; TRBD2 aligns across 14 bases. V lost 2 bases to trimming and J lost 11 bases; unmatched junction nucleotides: 8. The V gene's germline CDR1 is DFQATT and CDR2 SNEGSKA (reference sequence). This CDR3 is 15 amino acids long.

The sample holds a few counts of this clonotype. This chain links TRBV5-8 with TRBJ1-3, with 8 nucleotides matching TRBD1. V was clipped by 3 bases and J by 0 bases; unmatched bases: 5. The germline V gene encodes CDR1 SGHTS and CDR2 YDEGEE. The CDR3 has 16 residues. The CDR3, as DNA: TGTGCCAGCAGCTCAAACAGGGGGTACTCTGGAAACACCATATATTTT. Its protein is CASSSNRGYSGNTIYF.

The CDR3 DNA is TGTGCCAGCAGGCGGGAGGTGGCCAAAAACATTCAGTACTTC. Translating it yields CASRREVAKNIQYF. The V and J genes are TRBV9 and TRBJ2-4, with TRBD2 matching over 8 bases. There are 14 residues in the CDR3. The V segment lost 5 bases and the J segment 1 base; nucleotides outside the gene matches: 2. Germline V gives CDR1 SGDLS, CDR2 YYNGEE.

The chain is built from TRBV7-2 and TRBJ1-1; a weak D match, TRBD1 (6 bases). This CDR3 region has 15 residues. V shed 4 bases and J shed 2 bases, with 14 bases lying between them. CDR1 is SGHTA, CDR2 FQGNSA, per germline. CDR3 amino acids: CASSSSYRENTEAFF. The CDR3 DNA follows: TGTGCCAGCAGCTCTTCATACAGGGAAAACACTGAAGCTTTCTTT.

To note about this clonotype: This may stem from a read error, because a much larger clone lies one nucleotide away. The genes are TRBV19 and TRBJ2-1; 12 positions agree with TRBD2. Germline CDR1 is LNHDA and CDR2 is SQIVND (reference sequence). V shed 4 bases, J shed 5 bases, and the junction held 6 bases outside the gene matches. The CDR3 extends over 16 amino acids. CDR3 protein: CASSRTSGNTHNEQFF. CDR3 nucleotides: TGTGCCAGTAGTAGGACTAGCGGGAACACCCACAATGAGCAGTTCTTC.

This clonotype came up many times. The chain links TRBV4-3 to TRBJ2-3, with D possibly matching TRBD2 (6 bases). CDR1 is LGHNA, CDR2 YSLEER, per germline. V shed 0 bases and J shed 6 bases, with 10 bases lying between them. The CDR3 spans 14 residues. CDR3 DNA: TGCGCCAGCAGCCAAGAACCCCTAGCGGATACGCAGTATTTT. Protein product: CASSQEPLADTQYF.

This rearrangement joins TRBV2 to TRBJ1-1; TRBD1 matches at 10 bases. This CDR3 has 17 residues. Germline V gene sequence: CDR1 SNHLY, CDR2 FYNNEI. V lost 5 bases, J lost 0 bases, and 9 bases stayed unmatched. In DNA, the CDR3 is TGTGCCAGCAGTCTTCGGACAGGGGGTCATATGAACACTGAAGCTTTCTTT. It is translated as CASSLRTGGHMNTEAFF. Combining the CDR3 with reference TRBV2 and TRBJ1-1 gives the whole variable domain EPEVTQTPSHQVTQMGQEVILRCVPISNHLYFYWYRQILGQKVEFLVSFYNNEISEKSEIFDDQFSVERPDGSNFTLKIRSTKLEDSAMYFCASSLRTGGHMNTEAFFGQGTRLTVV.

This clonotype was counted ten times or more. The V call is TRBV13, the J call TRBJ1-2; D is unclear. CDR3 length: 15 amino acids. The V gene lost 1 base and the J gene lost 2 bases, with 11 bases spanning the gap. Germline-derived CDR1 and CDR2 are PRHDT and FYEKMQ (reference sequence). CDR3 nucleotides: TGTGCCAGCAGCTTAGTAAGGGAGCTGAACTATGGCTACACCTTC. Translation: CASSLVRELNYGYTF.

The table lists this clonotype with many counts. The chain employs TRBV7-9 and TRBJ2-7; D remains unclear. Deletions cut 4 bases from V and 0 bases from J, with 7 bases between. The CDR3 contains 13 residues. Germline values: CDR1 SEHNR, CDR2 FQNEAQ (reference sequence). The CDR3, as DNA: TGTGCCAGCAGCTCAGCTTACTCCTACGAGCAGTACTTC. It codes for CASSSAYSYEQYF.

This clonotype was detected ten times or more. V gene TRBV7-9 combines with J gene TRBJ2-5; no clear D. The germline gives CDR1 SEHNR, CDR2 FQNEAQ (reference sequence). The CDR3 sequence is 14 residues long. V lost 5 bases and J lost 2, with 12 bases in between. This chain's CDR3 is CASSPLDGQETQYF. The DNA for the CDR3 is TGTGCCAGCAGCCCACTGGACGGACAAGAGACCCAGTACTTC.

The chain links TRBV20-1 to TRBJ2-5; D may be TRBD2 (5 bases). The germline V gene has CDR1 DFQATT and CDR2 SNEGSKA (reference sequence). With 2 bases removed from V and 4 bases from J, the gap between germline ends came to 11 bases. The CDR3 spans 13 residues. The CDR3 nucleotides are TGCAGTGCTAGACAAGGGAGAAGAGAGACCCAGTACTTC. Translated, it gives CSARQGRRETQYF.

In its sample, this clonotype was seen many times. The rearrangement links TRBV4-2 to TRBJ2-3, with 7 bases lining up with TRBD2. This CDR3 contains 16 residues. J lost 0 bases, V lost 2 bases, and 5 bases had no gene match. CDR1 and CDR2 (germline): LGHNA, YNFKEQ. CDR3 sequence: CASSQNLGGSTDTQYF. The CDR3 nucleotides are TGTGCCAGCAGCCAAAATTTGGGAGGGAGCACAGATACGCAGTATTTT.

This clonotype was counted at least ten times. This chain joins TRBV12-3 or TRBV12-4 and TRBJ2-7; 10 nucleotides line up with TRBD2. The CDR3 consists of 15 residues. Unmatched junction bases numbered 3, after V lost 2 bases and J lost 2 bases. CDR3 residues: CASSLSSGSAYEQYF. DNA for the CDR3: TGTGCCAGCAGTTTATCTAGCGGGAGCGCCTACGAGCAGTACTTC.

This clonotype was counted many times. V gene TRBV5-1 combines with J gene TRBJ2-7; 11 bases fit TRBD1. The germline gives CDR1 SGHRS, CDR2 YFSETQ. The trim removed 1 base at V and 3 bases at J, leaving 9 bases unmatched. This CDR3 region has 17 residues. The CDR3: CASSLSPPGTGGYEQYF. In nucleotides, the CDR3 is TGCGCCAGCAGCTTGAGCCCACCCGGGACAGGGGGCTACGAGCAGTACTTC.

This clonotype came up many times. The chain carries TRBV12-3 or TRBV12-4 and TRBJ2-5, with D possibly TRBD2 on 5 matching bases. The CDR3 contains 13 residues. Trimming left V 6 bases short and J 5 bases short, with 13 bases between. CDR3 DNA sequence: TGTGCCAGCAGCAGTACTAGTTGGGAGACCCAGTACTTC. It specifies CASSSTSWETQYF.

This clonotype was seen repeatedly, ten times or more. The chain is built from TRBV12-3 or TRBV12-4 and TRBJ1-5, with TRBD1 identical over 7 bases. The CDR3 totals 14 residues. The J segment lost 4 bases and the V segment lost 6 bases, leaving 6 bases of the junction unmatched. The CDR3 region has the DNA TGTGCCAGCAGACAGGGGAGAAGGAATCAGCCCCAGCATTTT. Residues: CASRQGRRNQPQHF.

There are many counts of this clonotype. This sequence joins TRBV29-1 and TRBJ1-2, with 7 bases matching TRBD1. Germline V CDR1 and CDR2: SQVTM, ANQGSEA. The junction had 4 bases not matched to a gene; V was cut back by 6 bases and J by 6 bases. The CDR3 is made up of 11 amino acids. The chain's CDR3 is CSVGQGDGYTF. In DNA form, the CDR3 reads TGCAGCGTGGGGCAGGGGGATGGCTACACCTTC.

The sample holds many counts of this clonotype. The rearrangement links TRBV12-5 to TRBJ1-6; 8 nucleotides agree with TRBD1. There are 20 residues in the CDR3. The germline gives CDR1 LGHNT, CDR2 FRNRAP. The J segment lost 5 bases and the V segment lost 0 bases, leaving 15 bases of the junction unmatched. The CDR3 DNA sequence: TGTGCTAGTGGTTTGGTACCTAAGGGGCAGGGGGCTCAAAATAATTCACCCCTCCACTTT. It yields the protein CASGLVPKGQGAQNNSPLHF. Full variable domain (rest looked up from reference TRBV12-5 and TRBJ1-6): DARVTQTPRHKVTEMGQEVTMRCQPILGHNTVFWYRQTMMQGLELLAYFRNRAPLDDSGMPKDRFSAEMPDATLATLKIQPSEPRDSAVYFCASGLVPKGQGAQNNSPLHFGNGTRLTVT.

This clonotype was seen only a few times. This chain joins TRBV28 and TRBJ2-3, with TRBD2 matching over 11 bases. Per germline, CDR1 MDHEN and CDR2 SYDVKM. V shed 3 bases and J 4 bases; nucleotides not matched to a gene: 9. This CDR3 comprises 17 residues. CDR3 region: CASSLSGLAEGADTQYF. The CDR3 DNA is TGTGCCAGCAGTTTGTCGGGACTAGCGGAGGGGGCAGATACGCAGTATTTT.

The chain employs TRBV6-1 and TRBJ2-7, with D unclear. The CDR3 is made up of 11 amino acids. V was clipped by 10 bases and J by 2 bases, with 9 bases between them. Per germline, CDR1 MNHNS and CDR2 SASEGT. The CDR3 DNA sequence: TGTGCCACCTTCCACCCCTACGAGCAGTACTTC. Protein sequence: CATFHPYEQYF.

This clonotype has at least ten counts. The CDR3 bases are TGTGCCAGCAGTGAATGGGGGGGGCGAGAGCAGTACTTC. It is translated as CASSEWGGREQYF. The genes are TRBV25-1 and TRBJ2-7, with D perhaps TRBD2 (7 bases). Trimming removed 1 base from V and 7 bases from J, with 11 bases in between. The CDR3 contains 13 residues. Germline V gives CDR1 MGHDK, CDR2 SYGVNS.

Worth noting for this clonotype: A clone one base away is much larger, so this may be a read error. V and J are TRBV20-1 and TRBJ2-7, with 9 bases that match TRBD2. The length of the CDR3 is 15 residues. After removal of 2 bases from V and 7 bases from J, the junction contained 12 bases not matched to a gene. Germline values: CDR1 DFQATT, CDR2 SNEGSKA (reference sequence). The CDR3 loop is CSARISGRGPREQYF. The CDR3 nucleotides are TGCAGTGCTAGAATTAGCGGGAGAGGCCCCCGTGAGCAGTACTTC.

Of note for this clonotype: A clone one base away is much larger, so this may be a read error. This chain joins TRBV20-1 and TRBJ2-1, with 12 nucleotides matching TRBD2. Germline values: CDR1 DFQATT, CDR2 SNEGSKA (reference sequence). CDR3 size: 17 residues. The V and J ends lost 7 bases and 3 bases, in that order; junction bases with no gene match: 13. For the CDR3, the DNA is TGCAGTGTAGGGGGTACTAGCGGGAGGACACTCTACAATGAGCAGTTCTTC. Its translation is CSVGGTSGRTLYNEQFF.

V is TRBV12-3 or TRBV12-4 and J is TRBJ2-3; D remains ambiguous. The CDR3 is made up of 9 amino acids. Between the trimmed V and J ends, which lost 3 bases and 8 bases, there was a span of 0 bases. For the CDR3, the DNA is TGTGCCAGCAGTTTTACGCAGTATTTT. Translated, it gives CASSFTQYF.

This clonotype was observed a handful of times. The chain carries TRBV27 and TRBJ2-7; the D gene could be TRBD1 or TRBD2 (5 bases each). Trimming took off 5 bases at V and 3 bases at J, with 17 bases between the two ends. Germline values: CDR1 MNHEY, CDR2 SMNVEV (reference sequence). There are 15 residues in the CDR3. This CDR3 reads CASSQVGDAYYEQYF. CDR3 DNA sequence: TGTGCCAGCAGTCAGGTGGGGGACGCTTACTACGAGCAGTACTTC.